The clone carrying this T cell receptor beta chain was observed a single time. This specimen comes from a study of blood T cell repertoires in COVID-19. Study-level information: Material from acute and convalescent COVID-19 was sourced from the United States, Italy and Spain. PBMCs, B-cell-depleted T cells, or T cells were the source of the cDNA or gDNA that made up the material.

Per the original data handling: Cell counts per sample came from amplifying reference gene primers. Only in-frame clones appear in the TCRdb table, and some are missing; sequencing was by immunoSEQ multiplex PCR. V and J calls and clone size are those listed in that table; D and trimming were worked out from the DNA. Among about 160,000 clones listed, about 85% were seen once. Per germline, CDR1 SGHRS and CDR2 YFSETQ. CDR3 length: 14 residues. Trimming cost V 4 bases and J 7 bases, with 18 bases left between them. The J gene is TRBJ2-7, the V gene TRBV5-1; D may be TRBD1 (5 bases). The TCR was taken from a woman aged 60 to 75 with COVID-19, enrolled during active disease. Sequenced material: peripheral blood. The CDR3 coding sequence is TGCGCCAGCAGCCAAAAGGATAGATCAGGGGAGCAGTACTTC. Translated, it gives CASSQKDRSGEQYF.